The source of this TCR beta chain is a study of control samples from healthy donors and cancer patients. CDR1 is SGHAT and CDR2 is FQDESV in the germline V gene (reference sequence). Trimming took 2 bases from V and 7 from J, leaving 11 bases between them. The CDR3 covers 13 residues. TCRdb's copy holds only in-frame clones and misses some; the assay was immunoSEQ multiplex PCR. The table records some 120,000 clones, 80% to 95% of them present only once. Sample: blood. This clonotype was sampled from a man aged 18 to 29 in good health. J is TRBJ1-1 and V is TRBV11-1; D gene unclear. The CDR3 coding sequence is TGTGCCAGCAGCTTAACACAGACCCTTGAAGCTTTCTTT. Encoded protein: CASSLTQTLEAFF.